Listed below are T cell receptor beta chains from one sample, sequenced in a study of blood T cell repertoires in COVID-19. The repertoire was sequenced with immunoSEQ multiplex PCR; TCRdb's copy has only in-frame clones and lacks some. The sample contains about 190,000 clones, 88% of which appear only once. The sample comprised peripheral blood. These receptors were collected from a man younger than 40 with acute or convalescent COVID-19. CDR3s include the opening cysteine and the closing phenylalanine or tryptophan. Fields, in order: J gene, V gene, CDR3 protein.

>TRBJ2-1|TRBV19
CASSRRTGVSDEQFF
>TRBJ1-3|TRBV9
CASSFQTGGGTNTIYF
>TRBJ2-1|TRBV10-1
CASSVGSSYNEQFF
>TRBJ2-7|TRBV10-2
CASSERGGGEQYF
>TRBJ1-2|TRBV5-6
CASSQDRRDGYTF
>TRBJ2-5|TRBV7-3
CASSETGTQETQYF
>TRBJ2-5|TRBV28
CASTAKHPRRQETQYF
>TRBJ1-2|TRBV10-3
CAIIQGLEGYGYTF
>TRBJ2-7|TRBV7-3
CASSLADRGLSYEQYF
>TRBJ1-2|TRBV3-1/TRBV3-2
CASSQGRGAGYGYTF
>TRBJ2-2|TRBV2
CASLDSPFTGELFF
>TRBJ1-1|TRBV5-1
CASSTTGSPNTEAFF
>TRBJ1-2|TRBV7-8
CASSLGFGYGYTF
>TRBJ1-4|TRBV10-3
CAIRETSGGDEKLFF
>TRBJ1-2|TRBV6-5
CASTRGYGYTF
>TRBJ2-7|TRBV5-8
CASSWTRGRGYEQYF
>TRBJ2-7|TRBV18
CASSPSLGRGVAYF
>TRBJ2-2|TRBV18
CASSPFGLAGTNTGELFF
>TRBJ2-7|TRBV5-1
CASSFNGGISAYEQYF
>TRBJ1-2|TRBV9
CASSPGTGANYGYTF
>TRBJ2-5|TRBV30
CAWSVSQETQYF
>TRBJ1-2|TRBV9
CASYRESNGYTF
>TRBJ2-5|TRBV14
CASSPTGGETQYF
>TRBJ2-5|TRBV11-2
CASSRGSSQETQYF